These 14 T cell receptor beta chains came from one sample sequenced in a study of read filtering for tumor transcriptome and immune sequencing. The library was built from roughly 400 ng RNA with molecular barcoded adaptors for alpha/delta and beta/gamma chains. In TCRdb, the reads were re-called with MiXCR into one record per CDR3 protein. The profile shows about 62,000 distinct CDR3 sequences, approximately 19% of them singletons. Sequencing used a population of CD138-negative cells sorted from bone marrow. Receptors originate from a donor aged 40 or older with multiple myeloma.

On this clonotype itself: A far larger clone differs by one base, so this is likely a read error. CDR3 region: CASSLGRTNGLYNWQFF. The CDR3 DNA sequence: TGTGCCAGCAGCTTAGGGAGGACTAACGGGCTCTACAATTGGCAGTTCTTC. This chain connects TRBV11-2 to TRBJ2-1; weak D call: TRBD2 (6 bases). Germline V lookup: CDR1 SGHAT, CDR2 FQNNGV. This CDR3 has 17 residues. V lost 1 base and J lost 12, with 25 bases in between.

The chain links TRBV24-1 to TRBJ1-3; possible D gene TRBD1, 6 bases. V lost 4 bases to trimming and J lost 1 base, with 13 bases between them. This CDR3 is built from 16 residues. Germline-derived CDR1 and CDR2 are KGHDR and SFDVKD. CDR3 DNA sequence: TGTGCCACCAGTGACCACAGGGAAGGGTCTGGAAACACCATATATTTT. It encodes CATSDHREGSGNTIYF.

V gene TRBV14 combines with J gene TRBJ1-1; D is undetermined. CDR3 length equals 14 residues. The germline V gene has CDR1 SGHDN and CDR2 FVKESK. V lost 4 bases and J 3 bases, leaving 12 bases between the germline ends. CDR3 DNA sequence: TGTGCCAGCAGCCCGATATTTCGGGACACTGAAGCTTTCTTT. This translates into CASSPIFRDTEAFF.

This clonotype came up many times. The genes are TRBV7-9 and TRBJ2-7, with TRBD1 matching over 8 bases. After removal of 4 bases from V and 5 bases from J, the junction contained 7 bases not matched to a gene. The germline CDR1 and CDR2 sequences are SEHNR and FQNEAQ (reference sequence). There are 14 residues in the CDR3. This CDR3 reads CASSSRQGRDEQYF. CDR3 coding DNA: TGTGCCAGCAGCTCCCGACAGGGGCGTGACGAGCAGTACTTC.

Ten or more counts support this clonotype. The rearrangement joins TRBV6-5 to TRBJ2-1; 14 bases are a match to TRBD2. Germline V gene data show CDR1 as MNHEY and CDR2 as SVGAGI. The junction had 3 bases not matched to a gene; V was cut back by 2 bases and J by 0 bases. This CDR3 has 18 amino acids. CDR3 loop: CASSYRTSGRTSYNEQFF. In nucleotides, the CDR3 is TGTGCCAGCAGTTACCGGACTAGCGGGAGGACCTCCTACAATGAGCAGTTCTTC.

This clonotype was observed many times. The chain joins TRBV2 to TRBJ1-5, with a tentative D call TRBD1 (5 bases). The CDR3 is 14 residues long. V lost 0 bases and J 4 bases, leaving 7 bases between the germline ends. CDR1 is SNHLY and CDR2 is FYNNEI in the germline V gene. The DNA of the CDR3 is TGTGCCAGCAGTGAAGCGCCAGGGAATCAGCCCCAGCATTTT. As protein: CASSEAPGNQPQHF.

The rearrangement joins TRBV12-3 or TRBV12-4 to TRBJ1-2; unclear D gene. CDR3 length: 13 amino acids. With 7 bases removed from V and 5 bases from J, the gap between germline ends came to 14 bases. This CDR3 is CASKIVGRYGYTF. The CDR3 nucleotides are TGTGCCAGCAAGATTGTGGGCCGGTATGGCTACACCTTC.

This clonotype has more than one count but fewer than ten. The chain combines TRBV5-1 with TRBJ2-7, with D perhaps matching TRBD2 (6 bases). Germline V gene data show CDR1 as SGHRS and CDR2 as YFSETQ. The CDR3 is 17 residues long. Trimming left V 4 bases short and J 2 bases short, with 22 bases between. The CDR3 sequence: CASSPMTGTGPTYEQYF. The CDR3 DNA reads TGCGCCAGCAGCCCGATGACCGGGACTGGGCCGACCTACGAGCAGTACTTC. Complete variable domain (other parts from reference TRBV5-1 and TRBJ2-7): KAGVTQTPRYLIKTRGQQVTLSCSPISGHRSVSWYQQTPGQGLQFLFEYFSETQRNKGNFPGRFSGRQFSNSRSEMNVSTLELGDSALYLCASSPMTGTGPTYEQYFGPGTRLTVT.

This clonotype came up many times. CDR3 DNA: TGCAGTGCTTTCTCGACTAGCGGCCGATACAATGAGCAGTTCTTC. Translation: CSAFSTSGRYNEQFF. The chain carries TRBV20-1 and TRBJ2-1; TRBD2 matches at 9 bases. CDR1 and CDR2 (germline): DFQATT, SNEGSKA (reference sequence). V lost 5 bases, J lost 4 bases, and 9 bases stayed unmatched. This CDR3 is 15 amino acids long.

This clonotype came up many times. This chain joins TRBV20-1 and TRBJ1-5, with TRBD1 matching 11 bases. The germline V gene encodes CDR1 DFQATT and CDR2 SNEGSKA (reference sequence). Trimming removed 3 bases from V and 7 bases from J; junction bases left unmatched: 8. The length of the CDR3 is 15 residues. In DNA form, the CDR3 reads TGCAGTGCTAGTAACAGGGACAGGGGGAGGCAGCCCCAGCATTTT. As protein: CSASNRDRGRQPQHF.

This clonotype was observed at least ten times. The genes are TRBV5-1 and TRBJ2-5; a weak D match, TRBD1 (5 bases). This CDR3 contains 14 residues. The germline gives CDR1 SGHRS, CDR2 YFSETQ. The V end was cut by 1 base, the J end by 2 bases, with 9 bases between. The chain's CDR3 is CASSLWGAQETQYF. The CDR3 DNA is TGCGCCAGCAGCTTGTGGGGCGCACAAGAGACCCAGTACTTC.

This chain joins TRBV29-1 and TRBJ2-1; 7 nucleotides match TRBD1. V gave up 6 bases and J gave up 8 bases; unmatched junction bases: 13. Germline V gene data show CDR1 as SQVTM and CDR2 as ANQGSEA. The CDR3 loop spans 14 amino acids. In DNA form, the CDR3 reads TGCAGCGTAGTGAGAGAGGGGGCTTGGTATGAGCAGTTCTTC. The encoded protein is CSVVREGAWYEQFF.

This clonotype was recorded many times. The rearrangement links TRBV30 to TRBJ2-1, with D unclear. CDR1 is GTSNPN and CDR2 is SVGIG in the germline V gene (reference sequence). Trimming removed 3 bases at V and 7 bases at J, with 13 bases between. The CDR3 is made up of 13 amino acids. The CDR3 is CAWSTLLGNEQFF. As DNA, the CDR3 is TGTGCCTGGAGCACCCTGCTTGGGAATGAGCAGTTCTTC.

This clonotype was detected a few times. V usage is TRBV20-1 and J usage is TRBJ2-2; TRBD1 agrees at 10 bases. This CDR3 spans 16 amino acids. CDR1 is DFQATT and CDR2 is SNEGSKA in the germline V gene (reference sequence). The J segment lost 4 bases and the V segment lost 1 base, leaving 6 bases of the junction unmatched. CDR3 DNA sequence: TGCAGTGCTAGAGCCGACAGGGGGCAGAGCACCGGGGAGCTGTTTTTT. This translates into CSARADRGQSTGELFF.